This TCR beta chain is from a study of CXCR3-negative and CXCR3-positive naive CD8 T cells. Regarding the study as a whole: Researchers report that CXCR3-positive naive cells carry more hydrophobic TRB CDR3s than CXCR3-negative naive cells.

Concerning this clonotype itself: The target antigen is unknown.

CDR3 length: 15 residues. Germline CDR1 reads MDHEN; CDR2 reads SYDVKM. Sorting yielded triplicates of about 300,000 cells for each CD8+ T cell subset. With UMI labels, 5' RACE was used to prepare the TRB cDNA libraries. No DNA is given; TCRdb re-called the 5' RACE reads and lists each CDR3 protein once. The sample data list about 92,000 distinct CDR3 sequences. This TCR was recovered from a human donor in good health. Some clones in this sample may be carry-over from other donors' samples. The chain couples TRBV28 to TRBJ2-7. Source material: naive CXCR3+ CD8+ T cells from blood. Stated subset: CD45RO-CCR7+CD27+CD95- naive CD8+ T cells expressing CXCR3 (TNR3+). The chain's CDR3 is CASSRAWQVMSEQYF.